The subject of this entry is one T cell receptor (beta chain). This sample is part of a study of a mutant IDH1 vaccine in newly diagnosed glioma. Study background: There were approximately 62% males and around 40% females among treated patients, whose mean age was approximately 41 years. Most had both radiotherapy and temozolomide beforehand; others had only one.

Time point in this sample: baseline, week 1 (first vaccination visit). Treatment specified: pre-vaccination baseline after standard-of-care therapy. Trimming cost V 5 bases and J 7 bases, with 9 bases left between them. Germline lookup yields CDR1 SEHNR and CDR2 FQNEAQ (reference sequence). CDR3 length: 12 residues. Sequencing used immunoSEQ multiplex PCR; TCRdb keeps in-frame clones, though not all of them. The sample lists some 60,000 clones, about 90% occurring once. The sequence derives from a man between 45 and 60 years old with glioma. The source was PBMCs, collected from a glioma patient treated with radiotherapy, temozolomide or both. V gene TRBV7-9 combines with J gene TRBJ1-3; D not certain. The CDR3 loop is CASSPMGNTIYF. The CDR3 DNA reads TGTGCCAGCAGCCCGATGGGGAACACCATATATTTT. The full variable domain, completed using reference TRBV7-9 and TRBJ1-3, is DTGVSQNPRHKITKRGQNVTFRCDPISEHNRLYWYRQTLGQGPEFLTYFQNEAQLEKSRLLSDRFSAERPKGSFSTLEIQRTEQGDSAMYLCASSPMGNTIYFGEGSWLTVV.